The 12 T cell receptor beta chains reported below all come from one sample, sequenced in a study of cutaneous CD30+ T cell lymphoproliferative disorder and hepatitis E. Assay used: immunoSEQ multiplex PCR; TCRdb lists only in-frame clones, some missing. The profile shows more than 6,500 clones, about 76% of them singletons. Material for sequencing was blood. The receptors were gathered from a human donor with a cutaneous T cell lymphoproliferative disorder associated with hepatitis E virus.

CDR3 loop: CASNSGGRGTGELFF. The DNA of the CDR3 is TGTGCCAGCAACAGCGGGGGCCGAGGAACCGGGGAGCTGTTTTTT. J is TRBJ2-2 and V is TRBV6-4; TRBD2 aligns across 8 bases. The CDR3 runs to 15 residues. V shed 7 bases and J 5 bases; nucleotides not matched to a gene: 9. In germline, CDR1 is MRHNA, CDR2 SNTAGT.

The chain has TRBV6-5 and TRBJ2-5, with TRBD1 matching over 7 bases. This CDR3 has 16 amino acids. Germline CDR1 is MNHEY and CDR2 is SVGAGI. J was trimmed by 4 bases and V by 2 bases; bases with no gene match: 10. The CDR3 sequence: CASSYAPDRAAETQYF. As DNA, the CDR3 is TGTGCCAGCAGTTACGCCCCCGACAGGGCGGCAGAGACCCAGTACTTC.

As to this clone: Sequence at one end of the junction differs from germline and may be a read error. Other nucleotide sequences in the sample specify the same CDR3. J is TRBJ1-3 and V is TRBV11-1; maybe TRBD1 (6 bases). This CDR3 has 15 amino acids. Germline CDR1 and CDR2: SGHAT and FQDESV (reference sequence). CDR3 nucleotide sequence: TGTGCTAGCAGCTTCGGACAGCTCCCTGGAAACACCATATATTTT. Its protein is CASSFGQLPGNTIYF.

The chain employs TRBV19 and TRBJ1-2; D gene uncertain. Germline assignment: CDR1 LNHDA and CDR2 SQIVND (reference sequence). The CDR3 has 13 amino acids. V lost 3 bases and J 4 bases, leaving 9 bases between the germline ends. The CDR3 region is CASSIGPVYGYTF. CDR3 bases: TGTGCCAGTAGTATCGGACCGGTCTATGGCTACACCTTC.

This sequence joins TRBV6-5 and TRBJ2-2; no clear D. Per the germline V gene, CDR1 is MNHEY and CDR2 is SVGAGI. V was trimmed by 5 bases and J by 5 bases, leaving 9 bases between them. The CDR3 is 13 amino acids. The CDR3 region is CASSRVETGELFF. The DNA for the CDR3 is TGTGCCAGCAGTCGGGTCGAAACCGGGGAGCTGTTTTTT.

This chain joins TRBV19 and TRBJ2-2; 9 positions agree with TRBD1. The germline V gene has CDR1 LNHDA and CDR2 SQIVND (reference sequence). The V gene end was trimmed by 4 bases and the J gene end by 6 bases; junction bases not matched to a gene: 12. This CDR3 spans 17 amino acids. In DNA, the CDR3 is TGTGCCAGTAGTAGACAGCGGGGACAGGGTAGCGCCGGGGAGCTGTTTTTT. This codes for CASSRQRGQGSAGELFF. The full variable domain, rest sourced from reference TRBV19 and TRBJ2-2, is DGGITQSPKYLFRKEGQNVTLSCEQNLNHDAMYWYRQDPGQGLRLIYYSQIVNDFQKGDIAEGYSVSREKKESFPLTVTSAQKNPTAFYLCASSRQRGQGSAGELFFGEGSRLTVL.

This clone was seen a single time. The CDR3 region has the DNA TGTGCCAGCAGCAAAGATGCGGCCCGGGGGGGCTACACCTTC. The encoded protein is CASSKDAARGGYTF. The chain carries TRBV21-1 and TRBJ1-2. TRBV21-1 is tagged as a pseudogene. The CDR3 loop spans 14 amino acids.

This sequence joins TRBV7-2 and TRBJ2-1; D might be TRBD1 or TRBD2, each matching 5 bases. The CDR3 contains 14 residues. The germline V gene has CDR1 SGHTA and CDR2 FQGNSA. Trimming stripped 8 bases from V and 9 bases from J, with 20 bases between. The CDR3 DNA reads TGTGCCAGCTTGCCTAGCTTTCCCACAGGTGAGCAGTTCTTC. Translation: CASLPSFPTGEQFF.

The chain carries TRBV5-1 and TRBJ2-2; D is undetermined. Looked up from germline, CDR1 is SGHRS and CDR2 is YFSETQ. This CDR3 spans 14 amino acids. V was shortened by 0 bases and J by 5 bases, with 8 bases between the two germline ends. The DNA for the CDR3 is TGCGCCAGCAGCTTGGAAATGGGGACCGGGGAGCTGTTTTTT. As protein: CASSLEMGTGELFF.

This clone showed up just a few times. This chain joins TRBV14 and TRBJ2-7; D is uncertain. The CDR3 loop spans 13 amino acids. V gave up 1 base and J gave up 5 bases, with 9 bases separating them. Looked up from germline, CDR1 is SGHDN and CDR2 is FVKESK. The CDR3 sequence: CASSQAQFDEQYF. The CDR3 bases are TGTGCCAGCAGCCAAGCACAGTTCGACGAGCAGTACTTC.

This chain connects TRBV5-5 to TRBJ1-2; tentative D call: TRBD1 (5 bases). Trimming took off 0 bases at V and 1 base at J, with 10 bases between the two ends. The CDR3 totals 15 residues. Germline values: CDR1 SGHKS, CDR2 YYEKEE (reference sequence). CDR3 in amino acids: CASSLDGTNNYGYTF. The CDR3 DNA reads TGTGCCAGCAGCTTGGATGGGACGAATAACTATGGCTACACCTTC.

The chain employs TRBV27 and TRBJ1-6; TRBD1 matches at 7 bases. Germline V gene lookup returns CDR1 MNHEY and CDR2 SMNVEV (reference sequence). V gave up 6 bases and J gave up 5 bases; unmatched junction bases: 4. The CDR3 covers 14 residues. The CDR3 nucleotides are TGTGCCAGCAGCTCCGGGACAGATAATTCACCCCTCCACTTT. Translating gives CASSSGTDNSPLHF.